The clone carrying this T cell receptor beta chain was recorded a few times. TCRdb keeps only in-frame clones here, not all; method: immunoSEQ multiplex PCR. The repertoire holds tens of thousands of clones, with about 88% as singletons. The sample comes from a study of OX40 agonist ivuxolimab in advanced cancers. V trimming: 6 bases; J trimming: 11 bases; junction bases outside the gene matches: 8. Germline lookup yields CDR1 LNHNV and CDR2 YYDKDF (reference sequence). This CDR3 spans 13 amino acids. V and J are TRBV15 and TRBJ2-2; 8 bases fit TRBD2. This sample comprised CD4+ or CD8+ T cells sorted from blood, obtained in a trial of the OX40 agonist ivuxolimab. This receptor was identified in an adult with an advanced solid tumor such as melanoma, head and neck, liver or kidney cancer. CDR3 amino acids: CATRDRGRTELFF. CDR3 nucleotides: TGTGCCACCAGAGATCGCGGGAGGACCGAGCTGTTTTTT. The complete variable domain, with remaining parts taken from reference TRBV15 and TRBJ2-2, reads DAMVIQNPRYQVTQFGKPVTLSCSQTLNHNVMYWYQQKSSQAPKLLFHYYDKDFNNEADTPDNFQSRRPNTSFCFLDIRSPGLGDTAMYLCATRDRGRTELFFGEGSRLTVL.